This is a list of T cell receptor beta chains from one sample in a study of vaccination effects on CD4 cells after COVID-19. Profiling relied on immunoSEQ multiplex PCR, and the TCRdb table lists in-frame clones only, not all of them. The repertoire includes some 68,000 clones, roughly 80% of them detected once, and about 12% sits in the top ten. These receptors have no identified antigens. Sequenced material: CD4+ T cells from PBMCs cultured with SARS-CoV-2 spike peptides, taken before COVID-19 vaccination. Every receptor here comes from a human donor who received a COVID-19 vaccine. Both conserved end residues are part of each CDR3. The order of the fields is J gene, V gene, clone size, D gene, CDR3 protein, CDR3 DNA. D genes are given only for firm matches. Some rows have no size entry. The others give once, few or many, or a class for an expanded clone.

j_gene: TRBJ2-3
v_gene: TRBV2
abundance: .
d_gene: .
CDR3aa: CARQGGGDTQYF
CDR3nt: TGTGCCAGACAGGGAGGAGGGGATACGCAGTATTTT

j_gene: TRBJ2-2
v_gene: TRBV4-3
abundance: .
d_gene: .
CDR3aa: CASSPLGDAGELFF
CDR3nt: TGCGCCAGCAGCCCGTTGGGGGACGCCGGGGAGCTGTTTTTT

j_gene: TRBJ1-2
v_gene: TRBV5-1
abundance: once
d_gene: .
CDR3aa: CASSDGQPSYGYTF
CDR3nt: TGCGCCAGCAGCGATGGACAGCCATCCTATGGCTACACCTTC

j_gene: TRBJ1-2
v_gene: TRBV7-3
abundance: .
d_gene: .
CDR3aa: CASSLTPGGYGYTF
CDR3nt: TGTGCCAGCAGCTTGACCCCCGGCGGTTATGGCTACACCTTC

j_gene: TRBJ2-2
v_gene: TRBV5-1
abundance: .
d_gene: .
CDR3aa: CASSPQGNTGELFF
CDR3nt: TGCGCCAGCAGTCCACAGGGGAACACCGGGGAGCTGTTTTTT

j_gene: TRBJ1-3
v_gene: TRBV12-5
abundance: .
d_gene: .
CDR3aa: CASGSGSSGNTIYF
CDR3nt: TGTGCTAGTGGTTCGGGGTCCTCTGGAAACACCATATATTTT

j_gene: TRBJ1-6
v_gene: TRBV7-2
abundance: .
d_gene: .
CDR3aa: CASSRNPSVGRSYNSPLHF
CDR3nt: TGTGCCAGCAGCAGAAACCCATCAGTAGGGAGGTCCTATAATTCACCCCTCCACTTT

j_gene: TRBJ2-1
v_gene: TRBV7-9
abundance: few
d_gene: TRBD2
CDR3aa: CASSPRTSGDNEQFF
CDR3nt: TGTGCCAGCAGCCCTCGGACTAGCGGGGACAATGAGCAGTTCTTC

j_gene: TRBJ2-2
v_gene: TRBV9
abundance: few
d_gene: TRBD2
CDR3aa: CASSVDGRVNTGELFF
CDR3nt: TGTGCCAGCAGCGTAGATGGGAGGGTCAACACCGGGGAGCTGTTTTTT

j_gene: TRBJ2-2
v_gene: TRBV6-4
abundance: once
d_gene: .
CDR3aa: CASSDWGQPGELFF
CDR3nt: TGTGCCAGCAGTGACTGGGGGCAACCCGGGGAGCTGTTTTTT

j_gene: TRBJ1-5
v_gene: TRBV6-6
abundance: .
d_gene: .
CDR3aa: CASSYGRVESNQPQHF
CDR3nt: TGTGCCAGCAGTTACGGTAGGGTGGAAAGCAATCAGCCCCAGCATTTT

j_gene: TRBJ1-2
v_gene: TRBV7-2
abundance: .
d_gene: .
CDR3aa: CASSLRRGTNYGYTF
CDR3nt: TGTGCCAGCAGCTTAAGGCGGGGGACTAACTATGGCTACACCTTC

j_gene: TRBJ2-5
v_gene: TRBV7-2
abundance: .
d_gene: .
CDR3aa: CASSHSTRETQYF
CDR3nt: TGTGCCAGCAGCCACTCAACTAGGGAGACCCAGTACTTC

j_gene: TRBJ2-1
v_gene: TRBV3-1/TRBV3-2
abundance: .
d_gene: .
CDR3aa: CASSQSDEQFF
CDR3nt: TGTGCCAGCAGCCAATCGGATGAGCAGTTCTTC

j_gene: TRBJ2-5
v_gene: TRBV6-1
abundance: .
d_gene: .
CDR3aa: CASSEFETRVETQYF
CDR3nt: TGTGCCAGCAGTGAATTTGAGACTAGGGTAGAGACCCAGTACTTC

j_gene: TRBJ2-3
v_gene: TRBV10-3
abundance: .
d_gene: TRBD2
CDR3aa: CAISSGLAGTLADTQYF
CDR3nt: TGTGCCATCAGTTCGGGACTAGCGGGCACCTTGGCAGATACGCAGTATTTT

j_gene: TRBJ2-5
v_gene: TRBV10-3
abundance: .
d_gene: TRBD1
CDR3aa: CAISESRQTGSPVTQYF
CDR3nt: TGTGCCATCAGTGAGTCGAGGCAGACAGGGTCGCCTGTGACCCAGTACTTC

j_gene: TRBJ1-1
v_gene: TRBV6-6
abundance: .
d_gene: .
CDR3aa: CASSQEVGRGGTEAFF
CDR3nt: TGTGCCAGCTCACAAGAGGTCGGCAGGGGTGGTACTGAAGCTTTCTTT

j_gene: TRBJ2-3
v_gene: TRBV19
abundance: once
d_gene: .
CDR3aa: CASSMQVLGADTQYF
CDR3nt: TGTGCCAGTAGTATGCAGGTATTGGGCGCAGATACGCAGTATTTT

j_gene: TRBJ1-3
v_gene: TRBV24-1
abundance: .
d_gene: .
CDR3aa: CATSDPKRSGNTIYF
CDR3nt: TGTGCCACCAGTGACCCAAAACGCTCTGGAAACACCATATATTTT

j_gene: TRBJ2-1
v_gene: TRBV3-1/TRBV3-2
abundance: .
d_gene: TRBD1
CDR3aa: CASSPYDPGQGVFNEQFF
CDR3nt: TGTGCCAGCAGTCCATACGACCCGGGACAGGGGGTGTTCAATGAGCAGTTCTTC

j_gene: TRBJ2-2
v_gene: TRBV6-1
abundance: .
d_gene: TRBD1
CDR3aa: CASRWDSYTGELFF
CDR3nt: TGTGCCAGCAGGTGGGACAGCTACACCGGGGAGCTGTTTTTT

j_gene: TRBJ2-5
v_gene: TRBV5-1
abundance: .
d_gene: .
CDR3aa: CASNINAETQYF
CDR3nt: TGCGCCAGCAACATAAACGCGGAGACCCAGTACTTC

j_gene: TRBJ1-6
v_gene: TRBV5-1
abundance: .
d_gene: .
CDR3aa: CASSLAVGRKDSPLHF
CDR3nt: TGCGCCAGCAGCTTGGCTGTTGGACGAAAAGATTCACCCCTCCACTTT

j_gene: TRBJ2-3
v_gene: TRBV7-2
abundance: .
d_gene: TRBD2
CDR3aa: CASSSRVGVAGGPTDTQYF
CDR3nt: TGTGCCAGCAGCTCCAGGGTCGGAGTAGCGGGGGGGCCTACAGATACGCAGTATTTT

j_gene: TRBJ2-1
v_gene: TRBV10-1
abundance: .
d_gene: TRBD2
CDR3aa: CASSLLAGALYNEQFF
CDR3nt: TGCGCCAGCAGCCTACTAGCGGGGGCCCTCTACAATGAGCAGTTCTTC

j_gene: TRBJ1-6
v_gene: TRBV14
abundance: .
d_gene: .
CDR3aa: CASSQVGITPLHF
CDR3nt: TGTGCCAGCAGCCAAGTAGGGATAACACCCCTCCACTTT

j_gene: TRBJ1-1
v_gene: TRBV29-1
abundance: .
d_gene: TRBD1
CDR3aa: CSAGQGRGGTTEAFF
CDR3nt: TGCAGCGCGGGACAGGGAAGAGGGGGGACCACTGAAGCTTTCTTT

j_gene: TRBJ1-2
v_gene: TRBV27
abundance: .
d_gene: .
CDR3aa: CASSLGRSYYGYTF
CDR3nt: TGTGCCAGCAGTTTAGGACGGTCCTACTATGGCTACACCTTC

j_gene: TRBJ1-6
v_gene: TRBV27
abundance: few
d_gene: .
CDR3aa: CASSPARSPLHF
CDR3nt: TGTGCCAGCAGTCCGGCGAGGTCACCCCTCCACTTT

j_gene: TRBJ1-5
v_gene: TRBV6-2/TRBV6-3
abundance: few
d_gene: TRBD1
CDR3aa: CASSSVPGQGSRHQPQHF
CDR3nt: TGTGCCAGCAGTTCCGTCCCGGGACAGGGGTCGAGGCATCAGCCCCAGCATTTT

j_gene: TRBJ2-5
v_gene: TRBV5-1
abundance: .
d_gene: .
CDR3aa: CASSLGQRGETQYF
CDR3nt: TGCGCCAGCAGCTTGGGACAGAGGGGGGAGACCCAGTACTTC

j_gene: TRBJ1-2
v_gene: TRBV7-9
abundance: .
d_gene: .
CDR3aa: CASSLGTANYGYTF
CDR3nt: TGTGCCAGCAGCTTAGGGACAGCTAACTATGGCTACACCTTC

j_gene: TRBJ2-1
v_gene: TRBV30
abundance: .
d_gene: .
CDR3aa: CARNTGTGLNEQFF
CDR3nt: TGTGCCAGAAATACCGGGACTGGCCTCAATGAGCAGTTCTTC

j_gene: TRBJ2-2
v_gene: TRBV5-1
abundance: once
d_gene: .
CDR3aa: CASSLVYSANTGELFF
CDR3nt: TGCGCCAGCAGCTTGGTATACAGCGCGAACACCGGGGAGCTGTTTTTT

j_gene: TRBJ1-5
v_gene: TRBV19
abundance: .
d_gene: .
CDR3aa: CASSQVTGNSNQPQHF
CDR3nt: TGTGCCAGTAGCCAAGTGACGGGGAATAGCAATCAGCCCCAGCATTTT

j_gene: TRBJ1-2
v_gene: TRBV19
abundance: .
d_gene: .
CDR3aa: CASSISRGYTF
CDR3nt: TGTGCCAGTAGTATAAGCCGCGGCTACACCTTC

j_gene: TRBJ1-2
v_gene: TRBV7-2
abundance: .
d_gene: .
CDR3aa: CASSLNRGGAGYTF
CDR3nt: TGTGCCAGCAGCTTAAACCGGGGAGGGGCCGGCTACACCTTC

j_gene: TRBJ2-4
v_gene: TRBV28
abundance: .
d_gene: .
CDR3aa: CASSFTRSAKNIQYF
CDR3nt: TGTGCCAGCAGTTTCACCAGGTCAGCCAAAAACATTCAGTACTTC

j_gene: TRBJ1-1
v_gene: TRBV7-3
abundance: .
d_gene: .
CDR3aa: CASSIQQGTEAFF
CDR3nt: TGTGCCAGCAGTATCCAACAGGGCACTGAAGCTTTCTTT

j_gene: TRBJ2-2
v_gene: TRBV30
abundance: .
d_gene: .
CDR3aa: CAWSVRGFRSTGELFF
CDR3nt: TGTGCCTGGAGTGTTCGGGGTTTCAGAAGCACCGGGGAGCTGTTTTTT

j_gene: TRBJ2-3
v_gene: TRBV18
abundance: .
d_gene: .
CDR3aa: CASSLRNTDTQYF
CDR3nt: TGTGCCAGCTCTCTTAGAAACACAGATACGCAGTATTTT

j_gene: TRBJ2-3
v_gene: TRBV7-8
abundance: .
d_gene: .
CDR3aa: CASSFTDTQYF
CDR3nt: TGTGCCAGCAGCTTTACAGATACGCAGTATTTT

j_gene: TRBJ2-6
v_gene: TRBV3-1/TRBV3-2
abundance: .
d_gene: .
CDR3aa: CASSQVGRAGANVLTF
CDR3nt: TGTGCCAGCAGCCAAGTAGGCAGGGCTGGGGCCAACGTCCTGACTTTC